The entry below gives a single T cell receptor beta chain sequence along with its context. Its antigen is not identified. These data belong to a study of T cells in localized non-small cell lung cancer. General study findings and limits: The tumor had only one region sequenced, so heterogeneity remains possible. Uninvolved adjacent lung had higher T cell clonality than tumor and all other tissues. Longer overall survival was associated with a higher density of T cells in the blood. When the top 100 tumor clones were examined, a median approximately 60 of them also appeared in the adjacent lung, which was paired and uninvolved.

V lost 6 bases, J lost 0 bases, and 5 bases lay in between. The CDR3 is 12 amino acids. The germline gives CDR1 LNHDA, CDR2 SQIVND (reference sequence). The protocol was immunoSEQ multiplex PCR, while the TCRdb copy is restricted to in-frame clones and leaves out a portion. The repertoire has over 25,000 clones, 80% to 95% of them found once; the top ten carry around 2.1%. The sequence was collected from a female donor of 60 years or more with stage I lung adenocarcinoma. The chain links TRBV19 to TRBJ2-5; D remains unclear. This specimen consisted of peripheral blood, obtained before any cancer treatment. CDR3 DNA: TGTGCCAGTAGCCACTACCAAGAGACCCAGTACTTC. It is translated as CASSHYQETQYF.